One sample yielded the 19 T cell receptor beta chains listed below, sequenced in a study of shared clonotypes between healthy human individuals. Produced via immunoSEQ multiplex PCR; TCRdb's table is partial and in-frame only. Among about 560,000 clones listed, roughly 72% were seen once. Sequenced sample: PBMCs. The origin of the receptors is a woman aged 35 to 49 in good health. Some clones in this sample may be carry-over from other donors' samples.

This chain uses TRBV9 with TRBJ2-7, with TRBD1 identical over 7 bases. Germline V gives CDR1 SGDLS, CDR2 YYNGEE. Losses at the gene ends were 3 bases for V and 4 bases for J; bases not matched to a gene: 4. The CDR3 has 13 residues. The CDR3 protein is CASSEDREYEQYF. The CDR3, as DNA: TGTGCCAGCAGCGAAGACAGGGAGTACGAGCAGTACTTC.

V and J are TRBV2 and TRBJ2-3, with 8 nucleotides matching TRBD2. Germline V gene sequence: CDR1 SNHLY, CDR2 FYNNEI. Trimming cost V 4 bases and J 2 bases; bases outside gene matches: 8. The CDR3 consists of 16 residues. The CDR3: CASSAGLAGFTDTQYF. DNA of the CDR3: TGTGCCAGCAGTGCGGGCTTAGCGGGATTCACAGATACGCAGTATTTT.

The chain recombines TRBV28 with TRBJ2-5; D is possibly TRBD1 (5 bases). The germline gives CDR1 MDHEN, CDR2 SYDVKM. V was trimmed by 8 bases and J by 5 bases, leaving 12 bases between them. The CDR3 is 12 residues long. DNA for the CDR3: TGTGCCAGCGCAGGGCTCGGGGAGACCCAGTACTTC. It is translated as CASAGLGETQYF.

As concerns this clone: The junction does not match germline at one end; this may be a read error. This chain's CDR3 is CASSSAPGLADVF. CDR3 coding DNA: TGTGCCAGCAGCTCCGCCCCGGGACTAGCGGATGTATTT. This sequence joins TRBV7-2 and TRBJ2-3, with 11 bases fitting TRBD2. The CDR3 runs 13 residues. Germline values: CDR1 SGHTA, CDR2 FQGNSA.

The V and J genes are TRBV7-3 and TRBJ1-5, with D unresolved. This CDR3 has 13 residues. Germline lookup yields CDR1 SGHTA and CDR2 FQGTGA. V shed 1 base and J shed 7 bases, with 8 bases lying between them. CDR3 loop: CASSLMEGQPQHF. The CDR3 DNA follows: TGTGCCAGCAGCTTAATGGAGGGACAGCCCCAGCATTTT.

The genes are TRBV14 and TRBJ1-3; unclear D gene. Germline V gene data show CDR1 as SGHDN and CDR2 as FVKESK. The CDR3 runs to 13 residues. V was cut by 5 bases and J by 1 base, with 6 bases left in between. The CDR3 is CASSFGSGNTIYF. CDR3 nucleotide sequence: TGTGCCAGCAGCTTTGGGTCTGGAAACACCATATATTTT.

The chain is built from TRBV30 and TRBJ1-3, with 7 bases matching TRBD1. CDR1 is GTSNPN and CDR2 is SVGIG in the germline V gene (reference sequence). Losses at the gene ends were 0 bases for V and 1 base for J; bases not matched to a gene: 3. The CDR3 spans 15 residues. The CDR3 DNA reads TGTGCCTGGAGTGTCGACAGGGAATCTGGAAACACCATATATTTT. It encodes CAWSVDRESGNTIYF.

V usage is TRBV10-1 and J usage is TRBJ2-7; TRBD1 or TRBD2 may be the D gene (5 bases each). Trimming stripped 4 bases from V and 0 bases from J, with 25 bases between. The CDR3 sequence is 19 residues long. The germline gives CDR1 WNHNN, CDR2 SYGVQD (reference sequence). DNA for the CDR3: TGCGCCAGCAGTGGGCCGGCCGGGACCTCTCATTCTAGCTCCTACGAGCAGTACTTC. As protein: CASSGPAGTSHSSSYEQYF.

This clone has at least ten counts. The rearrangement links TRBV19 to TRBJ1-1, with TRBD1 identical over 10 bases. Losses at the gene ends were 2 bases for V and 7 bases for J; bases not matched to a gene: 4. The CDR3 totals 14 residues. The germline gives CDR1 LNHDA, CDR2 SQIVND (reference sequence). The CDR3 DNA reads TGTGCCAGTAGTATAAACCGGGACAGGGGTGAAGCTTTCTTT. It translates to CASSINRDRGEAFF.

This clone was recorded once. V gene TRBV29-1 combines with J gene TRBJ2-3, with 11 bases aligning to TRBD2. After removal of 2 bases from V and 6 bases from J, the junction contained 13 bases not matched to a gene. CDR1 SQVTM and CDR2 ANQGSEA come from the germline V gene. The length of the CDR3 is 17 residues. DNA for the CDR3: TGCAGCGTTGAATGGGGACTAGCGGAGGCCTGGCGGGATACGCAGTATTTT. It encodes CSVEWGLAEAWRDTQYF.

This chain uses TRBV2 with TRBJ2-3; tentatively, D is TRBD2 (5 bases). V lost 3 bases and J lost 2, with 18 bases in between. Germline V gives CDR1 SNHLY, CDR2 FYNNEI. This CDR3 spans 17 amino acids. CDR3 in amino acids: CASSEGVDPSITDTQYF. The CDR3, as DNA: TGTGCCAGCAGTGAGGGAGTGGATCCTTCTATCACAGATACGCAGTATTTT.

The chain employs TRBV10-1 and TRBJ2-7; D remains unclear. Germline CDR1 WNHNN, CDR2 SYGVQD (reference sequence). With 3 bases removed from V and 6 bases from J, the gap between germline ends came to 18 bases. The CDR3 loop spans 15 amino acids. The CDR3 here is CASSDSVMDGSEQYF. The DNA of the CDR3 is TGCGCCAGCAGTGACTCAGTAATGGACGGGTCCGAGCAGTACTTC.

The V call is TRBV5-4, the J call TRBJ2-1, with a weak D call TRBD2 (5 bases). The CDR3 has 15 residues. Germline CDR1 is SGHNT and CDR2 is YYREEE (reference sequence). V was pared by 2 bases and J by 4 bases, with 13 bases between. CDR3 nucleotides: TGTGCCAGCAGCTTCAGGTTAGGAGGTTACAATGAGCAGTTCTTC. Amino acids: CASSFRLGGYNEQFF.

J is TRBJ2-7 and V is TRBV28, with D possibly matching TRBD1 (6 bases). Trimming removed 2 bases at V and 3 bases at J, with 14 bases between. Germline CDR1 reads MDHEN; CDR2 reads SYDVKM. This CDR3 contains 15 residues. CDR3 in DNA: TGTGCCAGCAGTTTAAGGCTCACACAGGGCTACGAGCAGTACTTC. This gives the protein CASSLRLTQGYEQYF.

The J gene is TRBJ1-1, the V gene TRBV5-8, with a possible D match to TRBD1 (5 bases). CDR1 and CDR2 from the germline V gene are SGHTS and YDEGEE. The CDR3 is 16 amino acids. V lost 0 bases to trimming and J lost 3 bases, with 15 bases between them. This CDR3 reads CASSLAGGTPHTEAFF. The DNA of the CDR3 is TGTGCCAGCAGCTTGGCCGGGGGGACCCCCCACACTGAAGCTTTCTTT.

V is TRBV28 and J is TRBJ2-2; D call uncertain. V was pared by 3 bases and J by 4 bases, with 6 bases between. Germline V gene sequence: CDR1 MDHEN, CDR2 SYDVKM. This CDR3 has 13 amino acids. CDR3 residues: CASSFSSTGELFF. CDR3 nucleotide sequence: TGTGCCAGCAGTTTTTCTAGCACCGGGGAGCTGTTTTTT.

J is TRBJ2-3 and V is TRBV7-2; perhaps TRBD2 as D (7 bases). The CDR3 runs 16 residues. CDR1 and CDR2 from the germline V gene are SGHTA and FQGNSA. V was shortened by 4 bases and J by 3 bases, with 17 bases between the two germline ends. The CDR3 reads CASSSILEGGTDTQYF. CDR3 nucleotides: TGTGCCAGCAGCTCTATCCTGGAGGGGGGGACAGATACGCAGTATTTT.

Remarks on this clone: Just one base apart from a much larger clone, this may be a read error. This sample also contains other DNA sequences that code for the same CDR3. The chain joins TRBV4-1 to TRBJ2-4; TRBD2 might be the D (6 bases). The germline V gene has CDR1 MGHRA and CDR2 YSYEKL. This CDR3 has 14 amino acids. CDR3: CASSQAGAKNIQYF. The DNA of the CDR3 is TGCGCCAGCAGCCAAGCGGGAGCCAAAAACATTCAGTACTTT.

Details on this clone: The same CDR3 arises from other DNA sequences in this sample as well. This chain's CDR3 is CASSVGPGDTEAFF. The CDR3 bases are TGTGCCAGCAGCGTAGGTCCAGGGGACACTGAAGCTTTCTTT. The chain recombines TRBV9 with TRBJ1-1, with a possible D match to TRBD1 (6 bases). The CDR3 runs to 14 residues. Germline assignment: CDR1 SGDLS and CDR2 YYNGEE. V was clipped by 0 bases and J by 3 bases, with 9 bases between them.